This T cell receptor beta chain appears in the sequencing data of a study of T cells in Graves' hyperthyroidism and ophthalmopathy. Regions amplified from RNA transcripts were the TCR beta CDR3 regions. RT-PCR in the first round (using the HTBI primer set) targeted the TCR CDR3. TCRdb processed the multiplex PCR reads anew with MiXCR; each CDR3 protein has one entry. The data show 390,000 or so distinct CDR3 sequences, roughly 15% seen once. The CDR3 spans 14 residues. Trimming removed 4 bases from V and 5 bases from J; junction bases left unmatched: 7. In germline, CDR1 is SGHDT, CDR2 YYEEEE. Study conclusions and caveats: From stable hyperthyroidism, ophthalmopathy was separated by a 13 V-J model.

The table lists this clonotype with many counts. Its matching antigen is unknown. The receptor was derived from a man younger than 30 with Graves' ophthalmopathy. The specimen was blood. The V call is TRBV5-6, the J call TRBJ2-3; TRBD1 matches 7 bases. The DNA for the CDR3 is TGTGCCAGCAGCCTGGGACAGCAAGAAGATACGCAGTATTTT. Its protein product is CASSLGQQEDTQYF.